Listed here is a single T cell receptor (beta chain). Its antigen is unidentified. The sample belongs to a study of cytomegalovirus exposure and HLA in healthy donors. A multiplex PCR was run with 60 Vbeta primers and 13 Jbeta primers. The data were produced by immunoSEQ multiplex PCR, yet TCRdb's version contains in-frame clones alone and is incomplete. The sample table includes approximately 50,000 clones. Findings and limits, study-wide: Some TCR beta chains (about 180 of them) were listed as cytomegalovirus-associated. Reports indicate that TCR beta sequences accurately predicted the HLA-A and HLA-B alleles of most subjects.

Germline lookup yields CDR1 MNHNS and CDR2 SASEGT. The V end was cut by 10 bases, the J end by 5 bases, with 15 bases between. The CDR3 has 13 amino acids. The clonotype was recovered from a woman aged 40 to 55 in good health and CMV-seronegative. The specimen was PBMCs. The J gene is TRBJ1-3, the V gene TRBV6-1, with D perhaps TRBD1 (6 bases). The CDR3 reads CATRWDTRNTIYF. The DNA of the CDR3 is TGTGCCACCCGTTGGGACACCCGAAACACCATATATTTT.